This T cell receptor beta chain was recovered during a study of T cells in Graves' hyperthyroidism and ophthalmopathy. General study results and limits: Ophthalmopathy cases were set apart from stable hyperthyroidism by a 13 V-J model. Researchers found most expanded thyroid clonotypes above 0.001 in blood as well.

The V end lost 6 bases, the J end lost 0 bases, and 6 bases lay between the germline ends. The germline CDR1 and CDR2 sequences are MDHEN and SYDVKM. This CDR3 is built from 12 residues. Using RNA transcripts as the source, TCR beta CDR3 regions were amplified. The TCR CDR3 first-round RT-PCR relied on the HTBI primer set. From the multiplex PCR reads, TCRdb called clonotypes with MiXCR, one entry per CDR3 protein. The sample contains approximately 400,000 distinct CDR3 sequences, around an eighth of which appear only once. This clonotype was found many times. Its specificity is not known. Sequenced input: blood. The clonotype comes from a man aged 50 or older with Graves' ophthalmopathy. This rearrangement joins TRBV28 to TRBJ2-7, with unresolved D. The CDR3 spells CASRLSSYEQYF. DNA for the CDR3: TGTGCCAGCAGACTCAGCTCCTACGAGCAGTACTTC.